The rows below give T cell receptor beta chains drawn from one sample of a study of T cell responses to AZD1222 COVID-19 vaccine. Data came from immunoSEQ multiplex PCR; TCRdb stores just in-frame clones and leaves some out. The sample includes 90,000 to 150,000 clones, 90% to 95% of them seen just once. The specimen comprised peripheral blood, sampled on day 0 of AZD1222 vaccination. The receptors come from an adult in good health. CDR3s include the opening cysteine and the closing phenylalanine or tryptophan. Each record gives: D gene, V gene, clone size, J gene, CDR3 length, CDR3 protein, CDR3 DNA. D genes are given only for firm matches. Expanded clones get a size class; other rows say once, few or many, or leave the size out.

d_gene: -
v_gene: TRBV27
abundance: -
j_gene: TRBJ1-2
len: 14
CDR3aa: CASTRTRDNYGYTF
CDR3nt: TGTGCCAGCACCCGAACGCGGGATAACTATGGCTACACCTTC

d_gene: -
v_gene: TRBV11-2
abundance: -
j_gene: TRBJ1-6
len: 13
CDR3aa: CASSFRSGTPLHF
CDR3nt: TGTGCCAGCAGCTTTAGGTCTGGGACACCCCTCCACTTT

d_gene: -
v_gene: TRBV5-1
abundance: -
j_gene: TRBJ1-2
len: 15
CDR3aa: CASSLVVGTNYGYTF
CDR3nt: TGCGCCAGCAGCTTGGTGGTGGGAACAAACTATGGCTACACCTTC

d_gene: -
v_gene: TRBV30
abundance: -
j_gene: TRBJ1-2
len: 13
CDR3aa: CAWRVKTGQGYTF
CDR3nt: TGTGCCTGGAGGGTCAAGACAGGTCAGGGCTACACCTTC

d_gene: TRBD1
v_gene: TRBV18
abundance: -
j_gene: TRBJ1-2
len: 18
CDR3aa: CASSPTGTGTLANYGYTF
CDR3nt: TGTGCCAGCTCACCTACCGGGACAGGGACGTTAGCGAACTATGGCTACACCTTC

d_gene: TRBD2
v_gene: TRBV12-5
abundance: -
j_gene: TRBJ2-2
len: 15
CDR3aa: CASGRTSGDTGELFF
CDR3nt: TGTGCTAGTGGGCGGACTAGCGGGGACACCGGGGAGCTGTTTTTT

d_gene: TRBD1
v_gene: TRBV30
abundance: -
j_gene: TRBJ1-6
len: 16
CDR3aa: CAWSVGQVSRDSPLHF
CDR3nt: TGTGCCTGGAGTGTAGGACAGGTTTCGCGGGATTCACCCCTCCACTTT

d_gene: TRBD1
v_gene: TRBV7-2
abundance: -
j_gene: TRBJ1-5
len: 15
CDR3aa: CASSLDRVGNQPQHF
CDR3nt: TGTGCCAGCAGCTTGGACAGGGTTGGCAATCAGCCCCAGCATTTT

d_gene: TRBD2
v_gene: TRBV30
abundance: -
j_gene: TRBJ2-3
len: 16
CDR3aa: CAWSVLSGGAADTQYF
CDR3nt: TGTGCCTGGAGTGTACTAAGCGGGGGGGCCGCAGATACGCAGTATTTT

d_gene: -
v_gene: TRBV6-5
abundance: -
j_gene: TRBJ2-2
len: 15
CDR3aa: CASSFLATNTGELFF
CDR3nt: TGTGCCAGCAGTTTCCTAGCGACGAACACCGGGGAGCTGTTTTTT

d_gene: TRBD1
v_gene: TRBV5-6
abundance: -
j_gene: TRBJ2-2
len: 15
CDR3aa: CASSRPGQGLGELFF
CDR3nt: TGTGCCAGCAGCCGACCGGGACAGGGGCTCGGGGAGCTGTTTTTT

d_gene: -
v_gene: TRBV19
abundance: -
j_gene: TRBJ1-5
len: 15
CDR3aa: CASSIWRNSNQPQHF
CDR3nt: TGTGCCAGTAGTATTTGGCGGAATAGCAATCAGCCCCAGCATTTT

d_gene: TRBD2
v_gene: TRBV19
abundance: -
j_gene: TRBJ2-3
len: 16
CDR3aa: CASSKLAGDGTDTQYF
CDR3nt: TGTGCCAGTAGCAAGCTAGCGGGGGACGGCACAGATACGCAGTATTTT

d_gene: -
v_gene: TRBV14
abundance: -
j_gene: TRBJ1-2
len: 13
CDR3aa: CASSQVGNYGYTF
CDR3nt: TGTGCCAGCAGCCAAGTAGGGAACTATGGCTACACCTTC

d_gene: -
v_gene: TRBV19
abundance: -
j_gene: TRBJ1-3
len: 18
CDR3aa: CASSTRGRLTGSGNTIYF
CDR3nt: TGTGCCAGTAGTACCCGCGGACGCCTGACAGGCTCTGGAAACACCATATATTTT

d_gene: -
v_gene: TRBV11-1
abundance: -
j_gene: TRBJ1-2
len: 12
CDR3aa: CASSPRLGGYTF
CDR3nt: TGTGCCAGCAGCCCCAGACTTGGCGGCTACACCTTC

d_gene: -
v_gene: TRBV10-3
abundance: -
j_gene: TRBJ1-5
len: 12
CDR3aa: CAQLRANQPQHF
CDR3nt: TGTGCCCAATTACGGGCCAATCAGCCCCAGCATTTT

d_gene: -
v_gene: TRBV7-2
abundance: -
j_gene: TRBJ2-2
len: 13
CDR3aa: CASSLASLGELFF
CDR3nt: TGTGCCAGCAGCTTAGCGTCACTCGGGGAGCTGTTTTTT

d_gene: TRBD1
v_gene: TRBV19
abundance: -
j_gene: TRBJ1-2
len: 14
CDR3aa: CASSRGQGWDGYTF
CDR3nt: TGTGCCAGTAGTAGAGGACAGGGGTGGGACGGCTACACCTTC

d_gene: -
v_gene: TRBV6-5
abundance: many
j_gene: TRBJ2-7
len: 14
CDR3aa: CASRDGLTPYEQYF
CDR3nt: TGTGCCAGCAGGGACGGGTTGACTCCCTACGAGCAGTACTTC

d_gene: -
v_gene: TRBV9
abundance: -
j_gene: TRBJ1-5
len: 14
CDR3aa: CASSVEGGNQPQHF
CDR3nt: TGTGCCAGCAGCGTAGAGGGGGGGAATCAGCCCCAGCATTTT

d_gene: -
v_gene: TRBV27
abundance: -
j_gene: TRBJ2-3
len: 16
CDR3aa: CASRAYGGPTVDTQYF
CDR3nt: TGTGCCAGCCGGGCCTACGGGGGACCTACCGTGGATACGCAGTATTTT